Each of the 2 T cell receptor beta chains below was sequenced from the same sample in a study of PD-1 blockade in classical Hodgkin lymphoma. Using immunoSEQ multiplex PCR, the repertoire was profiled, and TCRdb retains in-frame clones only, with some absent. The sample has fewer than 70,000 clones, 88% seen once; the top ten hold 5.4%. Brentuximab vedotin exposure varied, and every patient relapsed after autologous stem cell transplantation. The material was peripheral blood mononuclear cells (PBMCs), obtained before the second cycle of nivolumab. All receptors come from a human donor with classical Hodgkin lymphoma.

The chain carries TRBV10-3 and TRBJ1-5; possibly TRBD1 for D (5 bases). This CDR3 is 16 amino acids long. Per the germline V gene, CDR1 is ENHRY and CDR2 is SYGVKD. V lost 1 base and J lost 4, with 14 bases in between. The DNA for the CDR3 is TGTGCCATCAGTGAGTATGATACAGGCTCTAATCAGCCCCAGCATTTT. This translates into CAISEYDTGSNQPQHF.

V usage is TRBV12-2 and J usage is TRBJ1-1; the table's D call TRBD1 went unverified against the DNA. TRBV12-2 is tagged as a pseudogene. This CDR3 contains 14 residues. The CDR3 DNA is TGTGCAAGTCGCTCGTCAGGGTTTAACACTGAAGCTTTCTTT. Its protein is CASRSSGFNTEAFF.